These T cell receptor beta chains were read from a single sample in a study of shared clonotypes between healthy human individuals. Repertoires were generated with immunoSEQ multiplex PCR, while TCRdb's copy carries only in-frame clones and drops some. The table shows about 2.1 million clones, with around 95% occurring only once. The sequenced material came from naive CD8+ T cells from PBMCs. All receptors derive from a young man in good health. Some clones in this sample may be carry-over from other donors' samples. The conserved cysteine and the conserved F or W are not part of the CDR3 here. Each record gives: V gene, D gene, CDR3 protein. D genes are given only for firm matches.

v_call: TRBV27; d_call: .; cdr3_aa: ASSSLRDTQY
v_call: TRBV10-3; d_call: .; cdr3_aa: AISETGTAPYEQY
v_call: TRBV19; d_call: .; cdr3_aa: ASSWGHRNQPQH
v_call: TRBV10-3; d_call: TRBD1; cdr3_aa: AIRDSYYEQY
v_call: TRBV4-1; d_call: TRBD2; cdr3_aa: ASSQDKEGLAGDTQY
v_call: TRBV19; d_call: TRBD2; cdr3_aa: ASSPGIAGVGETQY
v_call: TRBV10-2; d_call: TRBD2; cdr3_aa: ASRDPVSERGVAQY
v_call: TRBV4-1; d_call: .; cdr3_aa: ASSRGTSASTDTQY
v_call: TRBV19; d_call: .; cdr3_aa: ASSMSSERRWNTIY
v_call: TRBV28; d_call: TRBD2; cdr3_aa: ASSLGGGSTDTQY
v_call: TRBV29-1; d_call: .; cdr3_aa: SVEVIPGRNTIY
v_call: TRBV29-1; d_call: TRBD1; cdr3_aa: SVESRTGGWVNTEAF
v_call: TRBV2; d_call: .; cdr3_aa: ASLQGRGNEKLF
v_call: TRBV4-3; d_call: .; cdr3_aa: ASSQDRFGTITDTQY